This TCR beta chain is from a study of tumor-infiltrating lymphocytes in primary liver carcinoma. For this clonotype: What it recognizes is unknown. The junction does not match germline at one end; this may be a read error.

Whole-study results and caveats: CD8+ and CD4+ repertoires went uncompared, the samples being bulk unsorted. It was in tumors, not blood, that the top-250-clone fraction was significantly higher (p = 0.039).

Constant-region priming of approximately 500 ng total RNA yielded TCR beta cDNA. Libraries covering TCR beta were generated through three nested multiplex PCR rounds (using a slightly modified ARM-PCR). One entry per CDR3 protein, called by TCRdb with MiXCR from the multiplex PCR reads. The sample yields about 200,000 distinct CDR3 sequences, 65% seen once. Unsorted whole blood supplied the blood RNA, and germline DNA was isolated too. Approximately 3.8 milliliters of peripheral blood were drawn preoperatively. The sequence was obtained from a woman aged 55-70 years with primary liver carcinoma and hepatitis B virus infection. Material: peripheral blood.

The CDR3 DNA reads as TGTGCCAGCAGCTTAGAACCAAGTGCATATAGGCAGTACTTT. Protein sequence: CASSLEPSAYRQYF. The rearrangement uses TRBV11-2 and TRBJ2-3; D unclear. The CDR3 is 14 residues long. CDR1 SGHAT and CDR2 FQNNGV come from the germline V gene.